What follows are 14 T cell receptor beta chains derived from one specimen sequenced in a study of T-cell memory formation after mild COVID-19. TCRdb ran MiXCR on the 5' RACE reads and lists one entry per CDR3 protein. The sample lists some 210,000 distinct CDR3 sequences; about 18% were seen once. The sample comprised PBMCs or a T cell subset sorted from them (not recorded which). Receptors originate from an adult woman who had mild COVID-19 (a few samples of this study predate the infection). Cell type and time point are not known.

This clonotype was picked up a small number of times. J is TRBJ2-7 and V is TRBV5-1, with 8 nucleotides matching TRBD2. Germline CDR1 and CDR2: SGHRS and YFSETQ. V was pared by 2 bases and J by 0 bases, with 10 bases of the junction left unmatched. The CDR3 spans 17 residues. The CDR3 region has the DNA TGCGCCAGCAGCTTCCAACTAGCGGTGCTGAGCTCCTACGAGCAGTACTTC. Translating it yields CASSFQLAVLSSYEQYF.

This clonotype was detected only a few times. The chain has TRBV9 and TRBJ1-3; D perhaps matches TRBD1 (5 bases). V lost 4 bases, J lost 4 bases, and 12 bases lay in between. Germline lookup yields CDR1 SGDLS and CDR2 YYNGEE. This CDR3 has 14 residues. CDR3 DNA: TGTGCCAGCAGCCCCCGGACACTGGGAAACACCATATATTTT. Its translation: CASSPRTLGNTIYF.

The chain couples TRBV12-3 or TRBV12-4 to TRBJ2-7, with D hard to call. V lost 1 base, J lost 3 bases, and 7 bases lay in between. The CDR3 is 13 amino acids. CDR3 sequence reads: CASSLDARYEQYF. CDR3 sequence (DNA): TGTGCCAGCAGTTTAGACGCCCGCTACGAGCAGTACTTC.

In this sample, this clonotype turned up a few times. The chain joins TRBV5-1 to TRBJ2-1, with D tentatively TRBD2 (6 bases). Germline V gives CDR1 SGHRS, CDR2 YFSETQ. V lost 3 bases to trimming and J lost 6 bases, with 10 bases between them. This CDR3 spans 13 amino acids. The CDR3 bases are TGCGCCAGCAGCTGGGAGGTATTCAATGAGCAGTTCTTC. Its translation is CASSWEVFNEQFF.

The chain carries TRBV5-4 and TRBJ2-7; 8 bases fit TRBD1. The CDR3 totals 15 residues. V lost 0 bases, J lost 2 bases, and 4 bases stayed unmatched. CDR1 is SGHNT, CDR2 YYREEE, per germline (reference sequence). As DNA, the CDR3 is TGTGCCAGCAGCTTGGGAGGACAGGGAACCTACGAGCAGTACTTC. Residues: CASSLGGQGTYEQYF.

In this sample, this clonotype turned up a few times. This chain links TRBV7-9 with TRBJ2-5; unclear D gene. This CDR3 is 11 amino acids long. Trimming pared 7 bases from V and 4 bases from J, leaving 7 bases between. Germline V gene data show CDR1 as SEHNR and CDR2 as FQNEAQ (reference sequence). Written as DNA, the CDR3 is TGTGCCAGCACCGACGGAGAGACCCAGTACTTC. This sequence encodes CASTDGETQYF.

This clonotype has only a few counts. This sequence joins TRBV4-3 and TRBJ2-5; tentatively, D is TRBD1 (6 bases). This CDR3 has 14 residues. V lost 0 bases to trimming and J lost 3 bases, with 8 bases between them. Germline loops: CDR1 LGHNA, CDR2 YSLEER. The CDR3 region is CASSQEAGEETQYF. In DNA form, the CDR3 reads TGCGCCAGCAGCCAAGAAGCAGGGGAAGAGACCCAGTACTTC.

This clonotype was counted only a few times. The chain couples TRBV7-2 to TRBJ2-1, with D perhaps matching TRBD2 (5 bases). The CDR3 length is 15 residues. Germline V gene sequence: CDR1 SGHTA, CDR2 FQGNSA. V lost 5 bases to trimming and J lost 3 bases, with 14 bases between them. The CDR3 sequence: CASSVDYRFYNEQFF. For the CDR3, the DNA is TGTGCCAGCAGCGTCGACTACCGCTTCTACAATGAGCAGTTCTTC.

The chain recombines TRBV4-3 with TRBJ2-4; possible D gene TRBD1, 6 bases. The CDR3 sequence is 15 residues long. Germline CDR1 reads LGHNA; CDR2 reads YSLEER. Trimming took 3 bases from V and 2 from J, leaving 11 bases between them. The CDR3 sequence is CASSQGTGSKNIQYF. CDR3 sequence (DNA): TGCGCCAGCAGCCAGGGAACAGGGTCCAAAAACATTCAGTACTTC.

The chain recombines TRBV7-3 with TRBJ2-1, with D possibly being TRBD2 (5 bases). The length of the CDR3 is 13 residues. Germline assignment: CDR1 SGHTA and CDR2 FQGTGA. Trimming left V 3 bases short and J 7 bases short, with 10 bases between. The CDR3 DNA reads TGTGCCAGCAGCTTGATCGGGAAAAATGAGCAGTTCTTC. Translated, it gives CASSLIGKNEQFF.

This clonotype has ten or more counts. The J gene is TRBJ2-3, the V gene TRBV20-1; 7 bases fit TRBD2. Per germline, CDR1 DFQATT and CDR2 SNEGSKA (reference sequence). The junction had 12 bases not matched to a gene; V was cut back by 0 bases and J by 3 bases. The CDR3 has 17 amino acids. The CDR3 loop reads CSARDMGGRRSTDTQYF. The CDR3 coding sequence is TGCAGTGCTAGAGATATGGGGGGGAGGCGGTCTACAGATACGCAGTATTTT.

Only a few counts were recorded for this clonotype. The chain employs TRBV5-1 and TRBJ2-2; 7 nucleotides line up with TRBD1. This CDR3 has 14 amino acids. Germline V gene sequence: CDR1 SGHRS, CDR2 YFSETQ. Germline trimming cut 4 bases from V and 4 bases from J; bases unmatched to any gene: 4. CDR3 DNA sequence: TGCGCCAGCAGCCTGGGACAGCTCACCGGGGAGCTGTTTTTT. It specifies CASSLGQLTGELFF.

A few counts support this clonotype. The chain uses TRBV13 and TRBJ2-7; D is possibly TRBD1 (8 bases). Germline values: CDR1 PRHDT, CDR2 FYEKMQ (reference sequence). Trimming left V 4 bases short and J 7 bases short, with 17 bases between. CDR3 length: 14 amino acids. CDR3 coding DNA: TGTGCCAGCAGCTCTACCGGACAGGGAGGGGAGCAGTACTTC. Encoded protein: CASSSTGQGGEQYF.

A few counts support this clonotype. The J gene is TRBJ2-1, the V gene TRBV9, with TRBD1 as a possible D gene (5 bases). Germline loops: CDR1 SGDLS, CDR2 YYNGEE. This CDR3 has 15 residues. Deletions cut 0 bases from V and 2 bases from J, with 9 bases between. The CDR3 loop is CASSVEAGTYNEQFF. The CDR3 DNA is TGTGCCAGCAGCGTAGAAGCAGGGACCTACAATGAGCAGTTCTTC.